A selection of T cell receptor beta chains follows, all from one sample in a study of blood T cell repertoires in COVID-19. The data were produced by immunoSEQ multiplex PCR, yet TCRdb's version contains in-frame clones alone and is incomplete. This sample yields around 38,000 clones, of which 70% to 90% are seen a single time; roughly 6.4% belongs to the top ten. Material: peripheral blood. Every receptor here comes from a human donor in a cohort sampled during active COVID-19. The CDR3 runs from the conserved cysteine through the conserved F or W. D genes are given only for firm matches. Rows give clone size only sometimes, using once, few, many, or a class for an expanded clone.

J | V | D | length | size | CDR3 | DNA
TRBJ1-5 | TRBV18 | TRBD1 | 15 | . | CASSPGQGGPQPQHF | TGTGCCAGCTCACCCGGACAGGGAGGGCCTCAGCCCCAGCATTTT
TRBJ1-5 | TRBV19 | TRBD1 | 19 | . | CASSFYISGRTGARAAQHF | TGTGCCAGTAGTTTCTATATATCTGGCCGGACAGGGGCCCGGGCAGCCCAGCATTTT
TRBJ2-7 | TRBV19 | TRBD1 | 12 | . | CASGTGKYEQYF | TGTGCCAGCGGGACAGGGAAATACGAGCAGTACTTC
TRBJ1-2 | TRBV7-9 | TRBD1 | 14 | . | CASSMTGANYGYTF | TGTGCCAGCAGCATGACAGGGGCTAACTATGGCTACACCTTC
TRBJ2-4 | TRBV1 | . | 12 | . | CTSSSRQDIQYF | TGCACCAGCAGCTCTCGACAGGACATTCAGTACTTC
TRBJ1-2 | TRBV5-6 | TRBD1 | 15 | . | CASRRDRRLLYGYTF | TGTGCCAGCAGACGGGACAGACGTCTTCTCTATGGCTACACCTTC
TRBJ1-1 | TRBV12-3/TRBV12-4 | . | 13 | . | CASSLTGRTEAFF | TGTGCCAGCAGTTTAACAGGGAGAACTGAAGCTTTCTTT
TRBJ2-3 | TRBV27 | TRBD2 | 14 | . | CASGRGVWSDTQYF | TGTGCCAGCGGGAGGGGAGTTTGGTCAGATACGCAGTATTTT
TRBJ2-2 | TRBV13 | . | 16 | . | CASSPRVPGAGGELFF | TGTGCCAGCAGCCCCAGAGTACCTGGGGCCGGCGGGGAGCTGTTTTTT
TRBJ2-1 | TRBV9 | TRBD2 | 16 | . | CASSYTGLAGDNEQFF | TGTGCCAGCAGCTATACCGGACTAGCGGGGGACAATGAGCAGTTCTTC
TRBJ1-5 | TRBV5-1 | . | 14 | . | CASSLASADGPQHF | TGCGCCAGCAGCTTGGCCTCAGCGGACGGGCCCCAGCATTTT
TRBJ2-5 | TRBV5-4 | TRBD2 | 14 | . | CASSQDPRGETQYF | TGTGCCAGCAGCCAAGACCCGCGGGGGGAGACCCAGTACTTC
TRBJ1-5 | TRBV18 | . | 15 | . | CASSPTDGGGQPQHF | TGTGCCAGCTCACCCACCGACGGGGGTGGTCAGCCCCAGCATTTT
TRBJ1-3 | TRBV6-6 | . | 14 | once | CAGTSGASGNTIYF | TGTGCCGGGACCTCAGGGGCCTCTGGAAACACCATATATTTT
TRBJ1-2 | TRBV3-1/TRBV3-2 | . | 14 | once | CASSQDGRVYGYTF | TGTGCCAGCAGCCAAGATGGGAGGGTCTATGGCTACACCTTC
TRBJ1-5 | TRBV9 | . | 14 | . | CASSAKSQGRPQHF | TGTGCCAGCAGCGCCAAGTCCCAGGGAAGGCCCCAGCATTTT
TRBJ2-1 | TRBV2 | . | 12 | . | CATHTTGNEQFF | TGTGCCACCCATACGACGGGGAATGAGCAGTTCTTC
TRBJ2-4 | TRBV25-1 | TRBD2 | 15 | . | CASSTRGVAKNIQYF | TGTGCCAGCAGCACGCGGGGGGTAGCCAAAAACATTCAGTACTTC
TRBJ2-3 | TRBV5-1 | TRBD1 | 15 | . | CASSSTGVSTDTQYF | TGCGCCAGCAGCTCCACAGGGGTTAGCACAGATACGCAGTATTTT
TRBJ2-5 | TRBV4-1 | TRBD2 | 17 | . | CASSQRLLAGGKETQYF | TGCGCCAGCAGCCAACGACTACTAGCGGGAGGGAAAGAGACCCAGTACTTC
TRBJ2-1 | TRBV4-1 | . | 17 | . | CASSQVRGSLSYNEQFF | TGCGCCAGCAGCCAAGTCAGGGGCAGCCTCTCCTACAATGAGCAGTTCTTC
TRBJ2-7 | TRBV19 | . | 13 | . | CASSIAQGGEQYF | TGTGCCAGTAGTATTGCCCAGGGAGGCGAGCAGTACTTC
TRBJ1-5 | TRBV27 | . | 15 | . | CASSLYTGSNQPQHF | TGTGCCAGCAGTTTATATACAGGTAGTAATCAGCCCCAGCATTTT
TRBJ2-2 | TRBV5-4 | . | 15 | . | CASSAGTLNTGELFF | TGTGCCAGCAGCGCCGGGACACTGAACACCGGGGAGCTGTTTTTT
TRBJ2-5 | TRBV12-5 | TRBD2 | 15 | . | CASGPSAGVWETQYF | TGTGCTAGTGGGCCGTCGGCGGGAGTTTGGGAGACCCAGTACTTC
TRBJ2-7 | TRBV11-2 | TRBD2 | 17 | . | CASSLGLDTSESYEQYF | TGTGCCAGCAGCTTAGGGTTGGATACTAGCGAGTCCTACGAGCAGTACTTC
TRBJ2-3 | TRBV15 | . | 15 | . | CATSREGLQTDTQYF | TGTGCCACCAGCCGCGAGGGACTTCAGACAGATACGCAGTATTTT
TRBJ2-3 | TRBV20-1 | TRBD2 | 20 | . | CSASRPEVATSGRVADTQYF | TGCAGTGCTAGTCGCCCGGAGGTTGCGACTAGCGGGAGGGTAGCAGATACGCAGTATTTT
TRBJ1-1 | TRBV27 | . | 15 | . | CASSFLFVGTDEAFF | TGTGCCAGCAGTTTTCTCTTCGTGGGTACAGACGAAGCTTTCTTT